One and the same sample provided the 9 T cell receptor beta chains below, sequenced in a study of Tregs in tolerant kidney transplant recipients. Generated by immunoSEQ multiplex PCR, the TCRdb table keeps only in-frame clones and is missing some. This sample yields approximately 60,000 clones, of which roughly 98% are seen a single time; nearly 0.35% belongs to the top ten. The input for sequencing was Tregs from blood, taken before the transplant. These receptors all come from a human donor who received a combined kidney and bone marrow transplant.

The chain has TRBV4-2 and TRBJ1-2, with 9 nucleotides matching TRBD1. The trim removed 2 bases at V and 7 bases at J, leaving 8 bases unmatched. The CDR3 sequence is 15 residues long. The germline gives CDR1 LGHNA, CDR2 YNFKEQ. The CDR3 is CASSQPTGGGSGYTF. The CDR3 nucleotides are TGTGCCAGCAGCCAACCAACAGGGGGCGGGTCTGGCTACACCTTC.

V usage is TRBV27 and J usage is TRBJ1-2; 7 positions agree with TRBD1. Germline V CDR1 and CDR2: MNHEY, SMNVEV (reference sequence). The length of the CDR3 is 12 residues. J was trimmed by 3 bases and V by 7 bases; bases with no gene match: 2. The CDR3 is CASIGTDYGYTF. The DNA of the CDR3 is TGTGCCAGCATAGGGACAGACTATGGCTACACCTTC.

The CDR3 is CASSSRTSGRAYNEQFF. The CDR3 nucleotides read TGTGCCAGCAGCTCCCGGACTAGCGGGAGGGCCTACAATGAGCAGTTCTTC. The chain recombines TRBV5-6 with TRBJ2-1, with TRBD2 matching over 15 bases. The V and J ends lost 3 bases and 2 bases, in that order; junction bases with no gene match: 3. Germline V gene data show CDR1 as SGHDT and CDR2 as YYEEEE. This CDR3 spans 17 amino acids.

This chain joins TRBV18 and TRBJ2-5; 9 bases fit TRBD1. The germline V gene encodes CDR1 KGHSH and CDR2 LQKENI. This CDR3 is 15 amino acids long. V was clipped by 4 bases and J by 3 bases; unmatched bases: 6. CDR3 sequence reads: CASSRGTGREETQYF. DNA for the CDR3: TGTGCCAGCTCACGGGGGACAGGGAGAGAAGAGACCCAGTACTTC.

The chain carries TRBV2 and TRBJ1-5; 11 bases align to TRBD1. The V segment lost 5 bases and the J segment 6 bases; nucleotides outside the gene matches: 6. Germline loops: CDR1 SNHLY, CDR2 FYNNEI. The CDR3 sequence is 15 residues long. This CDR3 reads CASSPDRGRRQPQHF. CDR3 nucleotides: TGTGCCAGCAGTCCGGACAGGGGGCGTCGTCAGCCCCAGCATTTT.

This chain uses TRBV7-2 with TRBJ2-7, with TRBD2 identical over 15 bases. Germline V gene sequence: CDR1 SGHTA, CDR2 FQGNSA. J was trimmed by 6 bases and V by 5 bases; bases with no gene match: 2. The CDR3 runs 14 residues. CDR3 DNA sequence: TGTGCCAGCAGCGCGGGACTAGCGGGGGGCGAGCAGTACTTC. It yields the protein CASSAGLAGGEQYF.

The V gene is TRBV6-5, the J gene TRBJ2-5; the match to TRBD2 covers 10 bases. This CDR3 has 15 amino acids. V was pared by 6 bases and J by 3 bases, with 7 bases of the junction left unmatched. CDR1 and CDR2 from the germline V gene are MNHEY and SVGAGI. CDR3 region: CASRMFGTSEETQYF. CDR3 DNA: TGTGCCAGCAGAATGTTTGGGACTAGCGAAGAGACCCAGTACTTC.

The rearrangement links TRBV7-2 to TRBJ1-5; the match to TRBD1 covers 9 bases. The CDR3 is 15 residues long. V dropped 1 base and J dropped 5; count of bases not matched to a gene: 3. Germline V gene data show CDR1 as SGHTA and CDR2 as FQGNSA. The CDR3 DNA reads TGTGCCAGCAGCTTAGACGGACAGGGGCATCAGCCCCAGCATTTT. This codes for CASSLDGQGHQPQHF.

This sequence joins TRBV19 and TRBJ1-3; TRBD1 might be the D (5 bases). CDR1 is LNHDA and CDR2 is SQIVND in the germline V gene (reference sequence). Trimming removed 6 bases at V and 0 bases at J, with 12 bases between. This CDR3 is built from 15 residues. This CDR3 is CASRPQASSGNTIYF. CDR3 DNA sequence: TGTGCCAGTAGGCCACAGGCTTCCTCTGGAAACACCATATATTTT.